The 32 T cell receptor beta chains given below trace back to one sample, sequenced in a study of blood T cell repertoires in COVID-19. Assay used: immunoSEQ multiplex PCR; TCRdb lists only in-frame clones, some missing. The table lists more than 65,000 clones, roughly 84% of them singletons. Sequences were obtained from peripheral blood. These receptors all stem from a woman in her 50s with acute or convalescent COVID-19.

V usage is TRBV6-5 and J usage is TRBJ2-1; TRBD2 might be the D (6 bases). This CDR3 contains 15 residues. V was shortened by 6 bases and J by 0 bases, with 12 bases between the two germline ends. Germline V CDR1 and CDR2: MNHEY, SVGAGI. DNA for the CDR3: TGTGCCAGCAGGTACAGGAGGGACTCCTACAATGAGCAGTTCTTC. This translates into CASRYRRDSYNEQFF.

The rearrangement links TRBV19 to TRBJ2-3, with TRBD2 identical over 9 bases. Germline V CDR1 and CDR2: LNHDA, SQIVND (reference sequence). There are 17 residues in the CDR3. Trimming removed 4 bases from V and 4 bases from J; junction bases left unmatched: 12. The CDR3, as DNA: TGTGCCAGTAGTAATCCTCGAGCGGGAGGTTTGGCAGATACGCAGTATTTT. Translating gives CASSNPRAGGLADTQYF. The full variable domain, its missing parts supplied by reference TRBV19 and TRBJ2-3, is DGGITQSPKYLFRKEGQNVTLSCEQNLNHDAMYWYRQDPGQGLRLIYYSQIVNDFQKGDIAEGYSVSREKKESFPLTVTSAQKNPTAFYLCASSNPRAGGLADTQYFGPGTRLTVL.

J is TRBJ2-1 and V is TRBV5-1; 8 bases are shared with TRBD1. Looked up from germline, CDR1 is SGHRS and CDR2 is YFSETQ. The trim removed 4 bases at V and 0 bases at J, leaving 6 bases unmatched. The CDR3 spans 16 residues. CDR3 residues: CASSSGQGSSYNEQFF. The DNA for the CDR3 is TGCGCCAGCAGCAGCGGACAGGGAAGCTCCTACAATGAGCAGTTCTTC. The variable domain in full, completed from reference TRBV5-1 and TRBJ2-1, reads KAGVTQTPRYLIKTRGQQVTLSCSPISGHRSVSWYQQTPGQGLQFLFEYFSETQRNKGNFPGRFSGRQFSNSRSEMNVSTLELGDSALYLCASSSGQGSSYNEQFFGPGTRLTVL.

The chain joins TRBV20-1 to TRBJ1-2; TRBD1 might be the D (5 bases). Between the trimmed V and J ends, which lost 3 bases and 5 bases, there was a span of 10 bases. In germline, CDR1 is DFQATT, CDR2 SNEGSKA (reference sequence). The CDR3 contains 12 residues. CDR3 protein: CSASEEGYGYTF. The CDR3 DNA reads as TGCAGTGCTAGTGAGGAGGGGTATGGCTACACCTTC.

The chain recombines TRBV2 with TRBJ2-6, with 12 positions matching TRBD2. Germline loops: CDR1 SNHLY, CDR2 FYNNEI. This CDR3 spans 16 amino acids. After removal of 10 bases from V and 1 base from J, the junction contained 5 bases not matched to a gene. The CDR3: CAIETSGSSGANVLTF. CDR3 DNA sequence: TGTGCCATCGAGACTAGCGGGAGTTCTGGGGCCAACGTCCTGACTTTC.

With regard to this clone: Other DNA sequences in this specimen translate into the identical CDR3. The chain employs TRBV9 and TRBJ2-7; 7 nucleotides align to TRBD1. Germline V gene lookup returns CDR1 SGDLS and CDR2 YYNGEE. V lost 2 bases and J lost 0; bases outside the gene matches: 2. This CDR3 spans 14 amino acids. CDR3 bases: TGTGCCAGCAGCGTCGGACAGGACTCCTACGAGCAGTACTTC. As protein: CASSVGQDSYEQYF.

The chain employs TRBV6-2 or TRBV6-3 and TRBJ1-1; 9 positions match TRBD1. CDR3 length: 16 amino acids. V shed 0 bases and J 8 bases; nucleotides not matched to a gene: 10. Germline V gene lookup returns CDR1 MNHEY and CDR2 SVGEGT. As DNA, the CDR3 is TGTGCCAGCAGTTACTCGAGCCCGACAGGGGGTGAGGAAGCTTTCTTT. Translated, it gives CASSYSSPTGGEEAFF.

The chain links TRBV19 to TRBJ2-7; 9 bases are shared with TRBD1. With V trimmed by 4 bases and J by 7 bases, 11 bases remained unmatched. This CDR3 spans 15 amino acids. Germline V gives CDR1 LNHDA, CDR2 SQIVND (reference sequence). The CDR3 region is CASSTPSGTGNEQYF. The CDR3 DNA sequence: TGTGCCAGTAGTACTCCCTCCGGGACAGGGAATGAGCAGTACTTC.

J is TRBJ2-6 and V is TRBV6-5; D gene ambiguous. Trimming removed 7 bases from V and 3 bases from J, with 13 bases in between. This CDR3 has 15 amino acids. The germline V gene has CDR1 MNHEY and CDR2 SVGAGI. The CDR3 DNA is TGTGCCAGCACCATATTGAGTGGTGGGGCCAACGTCCTGACTTTC. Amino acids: CASTILSGGANVLTF.

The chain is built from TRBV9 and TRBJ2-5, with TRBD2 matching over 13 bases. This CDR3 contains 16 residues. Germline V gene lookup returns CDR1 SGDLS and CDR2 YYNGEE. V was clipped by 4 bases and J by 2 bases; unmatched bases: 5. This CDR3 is CASSFGTSGVQETQYF. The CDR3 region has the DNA TGTGCCAGCAGCTTTGGGACTAGCGGGGTACAAGAGACCCAGTACTTC. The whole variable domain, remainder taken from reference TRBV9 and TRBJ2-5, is DSGVTQTPKHLITATGQRVTLRCSPRSGDLSVYWYQQSLDQGLQFLIQYYNGEERAKGNILERFSAQQFPDLHSELNLSSLELGDSALYFCASSFGTSGVQETQYFGPGTRLLVL.

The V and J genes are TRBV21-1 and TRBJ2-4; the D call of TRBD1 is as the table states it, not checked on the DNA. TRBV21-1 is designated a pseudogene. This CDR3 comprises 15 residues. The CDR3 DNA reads TGTGCCAGCAGCAAGGTAAGGGGGCGCAAAAACATTCAGTACTTC. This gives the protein CASSKVRGRKNIQYF.

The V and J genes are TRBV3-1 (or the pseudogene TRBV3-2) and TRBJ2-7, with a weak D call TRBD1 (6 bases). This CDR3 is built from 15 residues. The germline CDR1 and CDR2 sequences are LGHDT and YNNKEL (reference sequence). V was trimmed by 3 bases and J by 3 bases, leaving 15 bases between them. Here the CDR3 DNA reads TGTGCCAGCAGCCATCAACCCCGGGACATCTACGAGCAGTACTTC. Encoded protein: CASSHQPRDIYEQYF.

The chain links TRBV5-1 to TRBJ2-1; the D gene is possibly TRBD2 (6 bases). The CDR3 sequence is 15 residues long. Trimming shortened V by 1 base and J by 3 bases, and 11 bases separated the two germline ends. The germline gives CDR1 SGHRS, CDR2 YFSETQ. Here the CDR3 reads CASSLTGEGYNEQFF. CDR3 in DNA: TGCGCCAGCAGCTTGACGGGAGAGGGCTACAATGAGCAGTTCTTC.

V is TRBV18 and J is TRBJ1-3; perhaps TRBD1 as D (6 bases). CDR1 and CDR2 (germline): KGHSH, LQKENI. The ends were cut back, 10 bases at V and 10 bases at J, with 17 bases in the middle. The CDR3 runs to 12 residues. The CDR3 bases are TGTGCCACCGCGACAAACAGGGAAACCATATATTTT. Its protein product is CATATNRETIYF.

The CDR3 protein is CASSFVQARETQYF. The CDR3 nucleotides are TGTGCCAGCAGCTTCGTACAGGCCCGTGAGACCCAGTACTTC. The chain employs TRBV7-9 and TRBJ2-5; TRBD1 is a possible D gene (5 bases). Germline lookup yields CDR1 SEHNR and CDR2 FQNEAQ (reference sequence). Trimming removed 3 bases at V and 5 bases at J, with 13 bases between. This CDR3 has 14 amino acids.

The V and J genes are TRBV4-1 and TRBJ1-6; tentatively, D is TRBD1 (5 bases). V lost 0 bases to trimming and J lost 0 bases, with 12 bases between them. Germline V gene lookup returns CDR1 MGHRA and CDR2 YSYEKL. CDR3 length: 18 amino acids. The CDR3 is CASSQDSQGSSYNSPLHF. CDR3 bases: TGCGCCAGCAGCCAAGATTCTCAGGGAAGCTCCTATAATTCACCCCTCCACTTT.

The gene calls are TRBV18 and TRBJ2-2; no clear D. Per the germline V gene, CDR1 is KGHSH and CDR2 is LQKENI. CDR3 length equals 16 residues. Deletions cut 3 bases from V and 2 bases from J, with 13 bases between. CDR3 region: CASSPSSASNTGELFF. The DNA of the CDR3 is TGTGCCAGCTCACCGTCTTCCGCGAGTAACACCGGGGAGCTGTTTTTT.

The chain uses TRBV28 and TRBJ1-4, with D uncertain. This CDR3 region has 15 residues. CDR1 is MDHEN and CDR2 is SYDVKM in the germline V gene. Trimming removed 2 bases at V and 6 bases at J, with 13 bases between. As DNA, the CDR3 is TGTGCCAGCAGTTTAAGTTTAACGGGGTATGAAAAACTGTTTTTT. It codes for CASSLSLTGYEKLFF.

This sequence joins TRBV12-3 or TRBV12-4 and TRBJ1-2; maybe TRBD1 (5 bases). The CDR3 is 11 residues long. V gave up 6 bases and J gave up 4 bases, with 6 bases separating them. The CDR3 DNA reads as TGTGCCAGCAGCGACAGCTATGGCTACACCTTC. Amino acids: CASSDSYGYTF.

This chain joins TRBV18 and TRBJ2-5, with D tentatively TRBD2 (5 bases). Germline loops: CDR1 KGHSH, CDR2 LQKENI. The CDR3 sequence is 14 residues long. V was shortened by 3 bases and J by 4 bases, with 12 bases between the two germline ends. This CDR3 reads CASSPLGSGETQYF. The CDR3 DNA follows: TGTGCCAGCTCACCTCTGGGGAGCGGAGAGACCCAGTACTTC. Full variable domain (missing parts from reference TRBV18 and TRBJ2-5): NAGVMQNPRHLVRRRGQEARLRCSPMKGHSHVYWYRQLPEEGLKFMVYLQKENIIDESGMPKERFSAEFPKEGPSILRIQQVVRGDSAAYFCASSPLGSGETQYFGPGTRLLVL.

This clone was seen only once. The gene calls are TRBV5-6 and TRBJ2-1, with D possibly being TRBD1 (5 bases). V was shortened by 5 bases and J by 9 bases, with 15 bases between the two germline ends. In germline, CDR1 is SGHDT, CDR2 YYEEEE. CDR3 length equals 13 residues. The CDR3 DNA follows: TGTGCCAGCAGAAAAGGGGTTTCAGGTGAGCAGTTCTTC. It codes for CASRKGVSGEQFF.

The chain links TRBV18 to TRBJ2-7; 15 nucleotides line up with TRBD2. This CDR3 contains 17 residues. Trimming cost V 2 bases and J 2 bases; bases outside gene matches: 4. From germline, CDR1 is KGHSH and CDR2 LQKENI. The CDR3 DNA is TGTGCCAGCTCACCATTCGGACTAGCGGGAGGGCCCTACGAGCAGTACTTC. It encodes CASSPFGLAGGPYEQYF.

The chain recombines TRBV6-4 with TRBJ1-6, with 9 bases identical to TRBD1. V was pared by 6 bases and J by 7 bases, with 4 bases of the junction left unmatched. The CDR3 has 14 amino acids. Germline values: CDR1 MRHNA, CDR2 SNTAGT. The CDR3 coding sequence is TGTGCCAGCAGGAGGACAGGGGACAATTCACCCCTCCACTTT. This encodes CASRRTGDNSPLHF.

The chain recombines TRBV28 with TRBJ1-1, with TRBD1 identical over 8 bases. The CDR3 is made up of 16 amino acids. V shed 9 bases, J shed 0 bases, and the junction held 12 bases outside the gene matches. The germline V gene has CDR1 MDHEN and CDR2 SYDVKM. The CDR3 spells CASQPTGVLVNTEAFF. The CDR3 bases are TGTGCCAGTCAACCGACAGGGGTGTTGGTGAACACTGAAGCTTTCTTT.

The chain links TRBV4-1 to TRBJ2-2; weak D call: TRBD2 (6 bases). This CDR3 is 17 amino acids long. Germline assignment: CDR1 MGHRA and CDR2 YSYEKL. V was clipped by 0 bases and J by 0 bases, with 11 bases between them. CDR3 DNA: TGCGCCAGCAGCCAAGATCCCCGGGAGTCGAACACCGGGGAGCTGTTTTTT. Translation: CASSQDPRESNTGELFF.

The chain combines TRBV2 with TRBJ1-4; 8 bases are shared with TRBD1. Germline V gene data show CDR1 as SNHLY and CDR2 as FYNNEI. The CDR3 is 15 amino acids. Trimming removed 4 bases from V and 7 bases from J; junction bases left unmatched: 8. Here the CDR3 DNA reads TGTGCCAGCAGTGGAGGGACAGGACGGGGTGAAAAACTGTTTTTT. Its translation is CASSGGTGRGEKLFF.

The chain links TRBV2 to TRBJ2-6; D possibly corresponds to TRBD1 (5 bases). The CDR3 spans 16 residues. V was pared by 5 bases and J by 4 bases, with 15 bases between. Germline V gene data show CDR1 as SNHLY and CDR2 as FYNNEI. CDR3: CASSSRDLAGANVLTF. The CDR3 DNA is TGTGCCAGCAGTTCCAGGGATTTAGCAGGGGCCAACGTCCTGACTTTC.

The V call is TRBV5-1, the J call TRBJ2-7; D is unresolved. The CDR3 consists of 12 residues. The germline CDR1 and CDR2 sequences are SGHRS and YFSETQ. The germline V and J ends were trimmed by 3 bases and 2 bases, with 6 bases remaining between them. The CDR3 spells CASSSTTYEQYF. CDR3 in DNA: TGCGCCAGCAGCTCTACCACCTACGAGCAGTACTTC.

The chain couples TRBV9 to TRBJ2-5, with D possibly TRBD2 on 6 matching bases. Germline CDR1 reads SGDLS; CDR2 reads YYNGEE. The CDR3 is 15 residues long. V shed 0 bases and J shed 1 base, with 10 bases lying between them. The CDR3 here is CASSVVVGGQETQYF. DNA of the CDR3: TGTGCCAGCAGCGTAGTGGTCGGGGGCCAAGAGACCCAGTACTTC.

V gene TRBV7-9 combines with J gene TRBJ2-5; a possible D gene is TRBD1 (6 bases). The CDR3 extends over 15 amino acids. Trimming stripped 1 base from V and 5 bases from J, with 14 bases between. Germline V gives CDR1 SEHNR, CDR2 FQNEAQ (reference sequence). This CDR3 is CASSLEGQPRETQYF. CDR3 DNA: TGTGCCAGCAGCTTAGAAGGACAGCCTAGGGAGACCCAGTACTTC.

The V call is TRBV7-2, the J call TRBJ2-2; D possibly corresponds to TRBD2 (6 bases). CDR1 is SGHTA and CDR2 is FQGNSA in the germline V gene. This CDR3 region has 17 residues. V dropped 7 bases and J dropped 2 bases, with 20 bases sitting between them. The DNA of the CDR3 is TGTGCCAGCACCGTACGCCCGGGACTTCCTAACACCGGGGAGCTGTTTTTT. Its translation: CASTVRPGLPNTGELFF.

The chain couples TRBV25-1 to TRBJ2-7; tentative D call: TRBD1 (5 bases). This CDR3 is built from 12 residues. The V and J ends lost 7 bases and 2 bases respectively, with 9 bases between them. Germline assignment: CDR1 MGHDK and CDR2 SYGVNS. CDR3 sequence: CASKGQTYEQYF. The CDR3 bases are TGTGCCAGCAAGGGGCAGACCTACGAGCAGTACTTC.